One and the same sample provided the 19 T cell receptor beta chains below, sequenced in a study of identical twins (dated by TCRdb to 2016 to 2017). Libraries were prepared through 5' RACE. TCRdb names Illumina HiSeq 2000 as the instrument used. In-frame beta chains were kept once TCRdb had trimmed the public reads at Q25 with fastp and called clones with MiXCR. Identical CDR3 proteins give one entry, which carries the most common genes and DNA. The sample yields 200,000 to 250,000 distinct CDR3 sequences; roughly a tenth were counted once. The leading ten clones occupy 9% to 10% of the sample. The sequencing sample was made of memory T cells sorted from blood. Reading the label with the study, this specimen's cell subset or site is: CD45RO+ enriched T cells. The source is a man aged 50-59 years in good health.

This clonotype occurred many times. The CDR3 region has the DNA TGTGCCAGCACGACAGGGGAGGGCACTGAAGCTTTCTTT. Translating it yields CASTTGEGTEAFF. This chain links TRBV2 with TRBJ1-1; 8 bases align to TRBD1. Germline lookup yields CDR1 SNHLY and CDR2 FYNNEI. The CDR3 length is 13 residues. The J segment lost 4 bases and the V segment lost 7 bases, leaving 5 bases of the junction unmatched.

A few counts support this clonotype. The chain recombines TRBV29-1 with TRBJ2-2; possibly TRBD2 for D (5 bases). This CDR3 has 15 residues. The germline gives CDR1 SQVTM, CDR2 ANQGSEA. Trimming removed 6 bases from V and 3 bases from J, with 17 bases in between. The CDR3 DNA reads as TGCAGCGTGGCGGGCGGGCTTGGGTACACCGGGGAGCTGTTTTTT. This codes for CSVAGGLGYTGELFF.

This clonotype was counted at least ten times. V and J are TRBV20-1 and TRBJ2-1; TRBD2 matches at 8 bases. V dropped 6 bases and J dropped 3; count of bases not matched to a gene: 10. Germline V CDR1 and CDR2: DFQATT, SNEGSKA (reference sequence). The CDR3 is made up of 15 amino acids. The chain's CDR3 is CSAPPGGSYYNEQFF. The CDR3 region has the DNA TGCAGTGCCCCCCCGGGGGGGAGTTACTACAATGAGCAGTTCTTC.

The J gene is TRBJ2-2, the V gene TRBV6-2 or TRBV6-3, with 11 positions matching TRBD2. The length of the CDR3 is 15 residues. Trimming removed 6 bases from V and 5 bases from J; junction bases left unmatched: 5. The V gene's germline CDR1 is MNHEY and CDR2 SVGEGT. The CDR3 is CASRIGTSGTGELFF. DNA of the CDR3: TGTGCCAGCAGAATAGGGACTAGCGGTACCGGGGAGCTGTTTTTT.

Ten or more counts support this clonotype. The CDR3 coding sequence is TGTGCCAGCAGTTCCAGACTAGCGGGAGGGCCCGAGCAGTTCTTC. Protein sequence: CASSSRLAGGPEQFF. V and J are TRBV6-5 and TRBJ2-1; TRBD2 aligns across 14 bases. The germline gives CDR1 MNHEY, CDR2 SVGAGI. V gave up 4 bases and J gave up 10 bases; unmatched junction bases: 6. CDR3 size: 15 residues.

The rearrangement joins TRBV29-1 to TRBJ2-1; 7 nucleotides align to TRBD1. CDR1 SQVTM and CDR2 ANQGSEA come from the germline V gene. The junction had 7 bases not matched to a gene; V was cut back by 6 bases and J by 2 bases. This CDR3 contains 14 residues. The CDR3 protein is CSVDGTVAYNEQFF. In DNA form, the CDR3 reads TGCAGCGTCGACGGGACAGTCGCCTACAATGAGCAGTTCTTC.

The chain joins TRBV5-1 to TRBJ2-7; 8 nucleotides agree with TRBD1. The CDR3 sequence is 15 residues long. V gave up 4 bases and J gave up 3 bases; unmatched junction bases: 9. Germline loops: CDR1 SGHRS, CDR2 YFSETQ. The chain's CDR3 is CASSLDTGGNYEQYF. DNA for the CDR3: TGCGCCAGCAGCCTAGACACAGGGGGAAACTACGAGCAGTACTTC. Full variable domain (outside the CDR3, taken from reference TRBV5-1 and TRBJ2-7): KAGVTQTPRYLIKTRGQQVTLSCSPISGHRSVSWYQQTPGQGLQFLFEYFSETQRNKGNFPGRFSGRQFSNSRSEMNVSTLELGDSALYLCASSLDTGGNYEQYFGPGTRLTVT.

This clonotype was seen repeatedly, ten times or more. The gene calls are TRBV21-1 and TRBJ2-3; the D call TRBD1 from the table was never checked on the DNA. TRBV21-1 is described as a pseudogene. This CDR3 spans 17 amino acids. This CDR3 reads CASRKKGSPTYTDTQYF. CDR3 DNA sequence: TGTGCCAGCAGAAAAAAGGGGTCCCCGACCTACACAGATACGCAGTATTTT.

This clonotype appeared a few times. In DNA form, the CDR3 reads TGCGCCAGCAGCCAAGGAACCCTAGCGGGGGACTACGAGCAGTACTTC. Translated: CASSQGTLAGDYEQYF. This chain links TRBV4-1 with TRBJ2-7, with 10 bases aligning to TRBD2. The CDR3 has 16 amino acids. Germline V lookup: CDR1 MGHRA, CDR2 YSYEKL. V gave up 1 base and J gave up 3 bases; unmatched junction bases: 6.

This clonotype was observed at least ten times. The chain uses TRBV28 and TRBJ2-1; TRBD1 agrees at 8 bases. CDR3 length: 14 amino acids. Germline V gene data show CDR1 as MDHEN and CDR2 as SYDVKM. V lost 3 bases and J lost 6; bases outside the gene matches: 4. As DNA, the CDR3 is TGTGCCAGCAGTTTGCAGGGGGCAGGCAATGAGCAGTTCTTC. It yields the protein CASSLQGAGNEQFF.

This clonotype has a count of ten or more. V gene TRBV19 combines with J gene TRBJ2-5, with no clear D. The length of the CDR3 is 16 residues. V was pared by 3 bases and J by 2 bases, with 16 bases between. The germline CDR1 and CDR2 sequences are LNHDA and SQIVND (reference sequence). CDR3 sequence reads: CASSIWGRQIQETQYF. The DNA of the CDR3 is TGTGCCAGTAGTATCTGGGGTCGACAAATTCAAGAGACCCAGTACTTC.

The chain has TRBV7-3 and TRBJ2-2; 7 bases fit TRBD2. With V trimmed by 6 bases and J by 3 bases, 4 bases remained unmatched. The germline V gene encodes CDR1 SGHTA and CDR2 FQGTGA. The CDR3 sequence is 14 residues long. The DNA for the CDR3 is TGTGCCAGCAGACCTAGCGGCGACACCGGGGAGCTGTTTTTT. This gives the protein CASRPSGDTGELFF.

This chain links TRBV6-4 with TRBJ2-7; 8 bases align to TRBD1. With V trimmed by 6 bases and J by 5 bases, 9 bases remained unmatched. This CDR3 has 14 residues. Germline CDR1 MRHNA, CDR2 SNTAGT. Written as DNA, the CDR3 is TGTGCCAGCAGCCGGGACAGGACTTCCGACGAGCAGTACTTC. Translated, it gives CASSRDRTSDEQYF.

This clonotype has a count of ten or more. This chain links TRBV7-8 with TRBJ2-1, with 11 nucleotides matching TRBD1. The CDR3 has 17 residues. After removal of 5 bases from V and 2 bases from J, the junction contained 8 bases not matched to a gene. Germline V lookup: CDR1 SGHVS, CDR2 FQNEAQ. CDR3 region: CASSTPPGQGAYNEQFF. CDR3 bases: TGTGCCAGCAGCACTCCACCGGGACAGGGGGCCTACAATGAGCAGTTCTTC.

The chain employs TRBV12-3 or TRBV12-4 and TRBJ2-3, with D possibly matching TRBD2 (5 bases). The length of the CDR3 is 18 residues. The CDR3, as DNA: TGTGCAGGAGGTCCCGGTGTCGTGGGGAGAGTGAGAGCAGATGTGGAGTATTTT. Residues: CAGGPGVVGRVRADVEYF.

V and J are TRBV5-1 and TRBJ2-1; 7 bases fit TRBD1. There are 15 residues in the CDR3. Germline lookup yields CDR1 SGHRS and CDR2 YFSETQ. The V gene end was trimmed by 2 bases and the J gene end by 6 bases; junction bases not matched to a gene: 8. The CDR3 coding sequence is TGCGCCAGCAGCTTCCAGGGGGTGGACTTCAATGAGCAGTTCTTC. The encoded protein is CASSFQGVDFNEQFF.

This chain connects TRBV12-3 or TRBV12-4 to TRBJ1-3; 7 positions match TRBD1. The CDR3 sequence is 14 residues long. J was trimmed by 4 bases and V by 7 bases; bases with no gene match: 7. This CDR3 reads CASTRGTVGNTIYF. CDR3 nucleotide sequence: TGTGCCAGCACCAGAGGGACAGTGGGAAACACCATATATTTT.

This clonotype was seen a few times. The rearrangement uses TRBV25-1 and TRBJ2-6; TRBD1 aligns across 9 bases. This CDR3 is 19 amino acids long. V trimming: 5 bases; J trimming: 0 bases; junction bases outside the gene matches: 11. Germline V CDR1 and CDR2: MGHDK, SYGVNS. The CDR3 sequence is CASSSPRQGGPSGANVLTF. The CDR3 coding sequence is TGTGCCAGCAGTTCTCCCAGACAGGGGGGACCCTCTGGGGCCAACGTCCTGACTTTC.

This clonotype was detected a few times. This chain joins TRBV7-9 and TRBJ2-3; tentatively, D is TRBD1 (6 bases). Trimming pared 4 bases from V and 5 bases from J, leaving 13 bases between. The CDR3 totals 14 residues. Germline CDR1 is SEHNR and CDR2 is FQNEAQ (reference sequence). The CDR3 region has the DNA TGTGCCAGCAGCTGGACAGACGGTCTAGATACGCAGTATTTT. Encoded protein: CASSWTDGLDTQYF.